This T cell receptor (beta chain) was documented in a study of T cell changes during pregnancy in multiple sclerosis. Sequencing used immunoSEQ multiplex PCR; TCRdb keeps in-frame clones, though not all of them. The data hold about 41,000 clones, with roughly 90% observed a single time. With V trimmed by 3 bases and J by 11 bases, 4 bases remained unmatched. This CDR3 region has 12 residues. Germline V gives CDR1 SEHNR, CDR2 FQNEAQ (reference sequence). J is TRBJ2-1 and V is TRBV7-9, with 7 bases aligning to TRBD2. This clonotype was sampled from a female donor with multiple sclerosis, enrolled in a pregnancy study. The material was CD8+ T cells from peripheral blood mononuclear cells, obtained in the third trimester of pregnancy. The CDR3 spells CASSFPGGKQFF. As DNA, the CDR3 is TGTGCCAGCAGCTTCCCCGGGGGGAAGCAGTTCTTC.